A selection of T cell receptor beta chains follows, all from one sample in a study of blood T cells in healthy people across ages. TCRdb passed the 5' RACE reads through MiXCR, listing each CDR3 protein once. Here the sample spans approximately 850,000 distinct CDR3 sequences, around 43% being singletons. Sequencing was performed on blood. The receptors originated from a man aged 55-75 years in good health. Each CDR3 is given with its conserved first and last residue. A D gene is named only where the DNA matches it firmly. Some rows have no size entry. The others give once, few or many, or a class for an expanded clone.

clone_size,cdr3_length,j_call,d_call,v_call,cdr3_aa,cdr3_nt
.,15,TRBJ1-1,TRBD1,TRBV9,CASSIGQGINTEAFF,TGTGCCAGCAGCATTGGACAGGGGATAAACACTGAAGCTTTCTTT
few,13,TRBJ2-5,.,TRBV29-1,CSFRDSFWETQYF,TGCAGCTTCCGGGACTCCTTTTGGGAGACCCAGTACTTC
few,17,TRBJ2-1,TRBD2,TRBV27,CASSWDLASGGSNEQFF,TGTGCCAGCAGTTGGGACCTTGCTAGCGGGGGGAGTAATGAGCAGTTCTTC
.,14,TRBJ2-1,.,TRBV12-3/TRBV12-4,CASTSGTSYNEQFF,TGTGCCAGCACCAGTGGGACTTCCTACAATGAGCAGTTCTTC
many,12,TRBJ2-5,.,TRBV29-1,CSVGRLGETQYF,TGCAGCGTGGGAAGACTTGGGGAGACCCAGTACTTC
.,13,TRBJ1-2,.,TRBV9,CASSVVYNYGYTF,TGTGCCAGCAGCGTAGTATATAACTATGGCTACACCTTC
few,16,TRBJ2-7,.,TRBV4-3,CASSQEWPPPPYEQYF,TGCGCCAGCAGCCAAGAATGGCCCCCGCCGCCCTACGAGCAGTACTTC
few,15,TRBJ2-7,.,TRBV14,CASSQPGRKTYEQYF,TGTGCCAGCAGCCAACCCGGACGGAAAACCTACGAGCAGTACTTC
.,15,TRBJ1-5,.,TRBV6-2/TRBV6-3,CASSYARGDNQPQHF,TGTGCCAGCAGTTACGCCCGGGGGGACAATCAGCCCCAGCATTTT
once,14,TRBJ2-1,.,TRBV28,CASEGPAPSNEQFF,TGTGCCTCCGAAGGTCCAGCGCCATCCAATGAGCAGTTCTTC
once,16,TRBJ2-2,TRBD2,TRBV11-3,CASSLGGPAGGPELFF,TGTGCCAGCAGCTTAGGAGGGCCAGCGGGAGGGCCGGAGCTGTTTTTT
.,13,TRBJ1-5,.,TRBV30,CAWRGTGNQPQHF,TGTGCCTGGAGGGGGACTGGCAATCAGCCCCAGCATTTT
.,15,TRBJ2-3,.,TRBV14,CASSHVTASTDTQYF,TGTGCCAGCAGCCACGTAACAGCTAGCACAGATACGCAGTATTTT
.,19,TRBJ2-6,TRBD1,TRBV28,CASSPLGQGRGSGANVLTF,TGTGCCAGCAGCCCCCTTGGACAGGGGCGAGGCTCTGGGGCCAACGTCCTGACTTTC
many,15,TRBJ2-7,TRBD2,TRBV10-3,CAISAEAGAESEQYF,TGTGCCATCAGTGCGGAAGCGGGGGCCGAGTCCGAGCAGTACTTC
.,16,TRBJ2-7,TRBD1,TRBV6-2/TRBV6-3,CASSPLGQGPTYEQYF,TGTGCCAGCAGCCCCTTGGGACAGGGGCCCACCTACGAGCAGTACTTC
.,14,TRBJ2-5,.,TRBV20-1,CSAREGLSSETQYF,TGCAGTGCTAGAGAAGGACTCTCATCAGAGACCCAGTACTTC
many,15,TRBJ2-1,.,TRBV5-1,CASSLSPGRISEQFF,TGCGCCAGCAGCTTAAGTCCGGGGCGAATTTCTGAGCAGTTCTTC
few,15,TRBJ1-6,.,TRBV2,CASSVEGLRNSPLHF,TGTGCCAGCAGTGTCGAAGGGCTGCGAAATTCACCCCTCCACTTT
.,15,TRBJ1-1,.,TRBV7-9,CASSLASRGKPEAFF,TGTGCCAGCAGCTTAGCGTCTAGGGGGAAACCTGAAGCTTTCTTT
few,16,TRBJ2-1,TRBD2,TRBV20-1,CSARDLWGGSDNEQFF,TGCAGTGCTAGAGATTTATGGGGGGGATCCGACAATGAGCAGTTCTTC
few,15,TRBJ2-1,.,TRBV15,CATSRVSGLGNEQFF,TGTGCCACCAGCAGAGTGTCAGGGTTAGGCAATGAGCAGTTCTTC
.,14,TRBJ2-3,TRBD2,TRBV12-3/TRBV12-4,CASSFGLAGREQYF,TGTGCCAGCAGTTTCGGACTAGCGGGGAGAGAGCAGTATTTT
.,13,TRBJ2-7,TRBD1,TRBV6-1,CAIRGGSTYEQYF,TGTGCCATCAGAGGGGGCAGCACCTACGAGCAGTACTTC
few,14,TRBJ1-2,TRBD1,TRBV27,CASSARQGIYGYTF,TGTGCCAGCAGTGCTCGACAGGGAATCTATGGCTACACCTTC
.,13,TRBJ1-1,.,TRBV7-2,CASSSSSGTEAFF,TGTGCCAGCAGCTCGTCATCGGGGACTGAGGCTTTCTTT
few,14,TRBJ1-2,.,TRBV29-1,CSVGFEGGSYGYTF,TGCAGCGTTGGGTTTGAGGGGGGGAGTTATGGCTACACCTTC
.,16,TRBJ2-5,TRBD1,TRBV3-1,CASSQETGLTYNEQYF,TGTGCCAGCAGCCAGGAGACAGGGCTGACCTACAATGAGCAGTACTTC
few,15,TRBJ1-5,.,TRBV27,CASSSGFLDNQPQHF,TGTGCCAGCAGCTCCGGGTTTCTAGACAATCAGCCCCAGCATTTT
.,16,TRBJ2-7,TRBD1,TRBV4-3,CASSQDAAGGGYEQYF,TGCGCCAGCAGCCAAGATGCAGCAGGGGGCGGGTACGAGCAGTACTTC
few,15,TRBJ2-7,.,TRBV18,CASSPALVRGYEQYF,TGTGCCAGCTCACCCGCCCTGGTCAGGGGCTACGAGCAGTACTTC
few,13,TRBJ1-5,TRBD1,TRBV20-1,CSAKGQGYQPQHF,TGCAGTGCCAAGGGACAGGGGTATCAGCCCCAGCATTTT
many,14,TRBJ2-5,.,TRBV5-1,CASSTGTSQETQYF,TGCGCCAGCAGCACCGGGACTTCTCAAGAGACCCAGTACTTC
many,13,TRBJ1-2,.,TRBV7-9,CASSPTEPYGYTF,TGTGCCAGCAGCCCGACGGAGCCGTATGGCTACACCTTC
.,15,TRBJ1-1,TRBD1,TRBV6-5,CASSYSDRGGTEAFF,TGTGCCAGCAGTTACTCAGACAGGGGAGGCACTGAAGCTTTCTTT
.,14,TRBJ2-5,TRBD2,TRBV7-9,CASSGGGGVETQYF,TGTGCCAGCAGCGGTGGTGGGGGGGTGGAGACCCAGTACTTC
few,15,TRBJ2-4,TRBD2,TRBV10-2,CASSELAGGLYIQYF,TGCGCCAGCAGTGAGCTAGCGGGGGGGCTATACATTCAGTACTTC
many,14,TRBJ2-5,TRBD1,TRBV11-2,CASSFGTGQETQYF,TGCGCCAGCAGCTTCGGGACAGGGCAAGAGACCCAGTACTTC
.,14,TRBJ2-5,.,TRBV3-1,CVSSQAGMEQTQYF,TGTGTCAGCAGCCAAGCCGGCATGGAGCAGACCCAGTACTTC
.,13,TRBJ2-5,.,TRBV3-1,CASSGPREGTQYF,TGTGCCAGCAGCGGTCCCCGTGAAGGGACCCAGTACTTC
.,13,TRBJ2-4,.,TRBV11-1,CASSFRVPIPQYF,TGTGCCAGCAGCTTCAGGGTTCCTATTCCCCAGTACTTC
once,15,TRBJ1-2,TRBD1,TRBV9,CASSVGQGASYGYTF,TGTGCCAGCAGCGTAGGACAGGGAGCCTCCTATGGCTACACCTTC
.,14,TRBJ2-7,.,TRBV10-3,CAISVGDSAYEQYF,TGTGCCATCAGTGTGGGGGACTCCGCTTACGAGCAGTACTTC
.,14,TRBJ2-1,.,TRBV30,CAWNRKGQPNEQFF,TGTGCCTGGAATAGGAAGGGACAACCTAATGAGCAGTTCTTC
few,20,TRBJ2-7,TRBD1,TRBV7-2,CASSLGSNRDRKEKTYEQYF,TGTGCCAGCAGCTTAGGTTCCAACCGGGACAGAAAAGAAAAAACCTACGAGCAGTACTTC
many,16,TRBJ2-7,TRBD1,TRBV5-5,CASSSPGQRSSYEQYF,TGTGCCAGCAGTTCGCCGGGACAGAGGAGCTCCTACGAGCAGTACTTC
.,14,TRBJ1-1,.,TRBV5-1,CAGSYRGPNTEAFF,TGCGCCGGCAGCTACCGCGGACCGAACACTGAAGCTTTCTTT
.,14,TRBJ2-3,.,TRBV18,CASSPGGTGDTQYF,TGTGCCAGCTCACCAGGAGGGACCGGAGATACGCAGTATTTT
many,17,TRBJ2-7,TRBD2,TRBV27,CASSIAGRPNFAYEQYF,TGTGCCAGCAGCATAGCGGGCAGGCCGAACTTCGCCTACGAGCAGTACTTC